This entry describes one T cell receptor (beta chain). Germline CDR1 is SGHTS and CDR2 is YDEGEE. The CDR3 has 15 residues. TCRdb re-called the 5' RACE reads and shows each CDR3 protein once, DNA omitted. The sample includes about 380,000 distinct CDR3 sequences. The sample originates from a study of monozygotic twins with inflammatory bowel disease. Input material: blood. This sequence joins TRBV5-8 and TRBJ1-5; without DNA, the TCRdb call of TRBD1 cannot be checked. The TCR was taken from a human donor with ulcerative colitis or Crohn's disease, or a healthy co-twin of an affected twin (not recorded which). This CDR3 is CASSLEDRGLQPQHF.